What follows are 9 T cell receptor beta chains derived from one specimen sequenced in a study of regulatory T cells in long-lasting Graves disease. Stated time point: persistent/refractory GD, antithyroid drugs over 5 years with positive TRAb. From RNA extracted from PBMCs, the TCR library was made. For TCR beta, libraries came from iRepertoire HTBI primers and Arm-PCR of CDR3 regions. TCRdb reanalysed the multiplex PCR reads using MiXCR and keeps one entry per CDR3 protein. The table lists fewer than 450,000 distinct CDR3 sequences, 23% of them singletons, with roughly 30% in the top ten. The specimen comprised peripheral blood mononuclear cells (PBMCs), sampled when the disease was refractory, from a patient treated with antithyroid drugs. These receptors were collected from a female donor with Graves disease.

This clonotype showed up many times. The chain joins TRBV2 to TRBJ2-3; a weak D match, TRBD1 (6 bases). Deletions cut 6 bases from V and 6 bases from J, with 16 bases between. Germline CDR1 reads SNHLY; CDR2 reads FYNNEI. The CDR3 consists of 14 residues. CDR3 amino acids: CASREQGVGDTQYF. The CDR3 DNA follows: TGTGCCAGCAGGGAACAGGGTGTCGGTGATACGCAGTATTTT.

This clonotype showed up just a few times. The chain carries TRBV29-1 and TRBJ2-2, with D hard to call. CDR1 and CDR2 (germline): SQVTM, ANQGSEA. The CDR3 extends over 14 amino acids. V was cut by 0 bases and J by 4 bases, with 9 bases left in between. The CDR3 DNA reads TGCAGCGTTGAAGATTCGGGCAGCACCGGGGAGCTGTTTTTT. Amino acid sequence: CSVEDSGSTGELFF.

The chain recombines TRBV7-2 with TRBJ1-2; no clear D. V was cut by 4 bases and J by 6 bases, with 18 bases left in between. The germline CDR1 and CDR2 sequences are SGHTA and FQGNSA. This CDR3 is 15 amino acids long. This CDR3 reads CASSSAAWESHGYTF. CDR3 nucleotide sequence: TGTGCCAGCAGCTCAGCCGCCTGGGAATCGCATGGCTACACCTTC.

The chain is built from TRBV20-1 and TRBJ2-2, with D maybe TRBD2 (5 bases). V gave up 6 bases and J gave up 5 bases, with 13 bases separating them. The CDR3 runs 13 residues. The germline V gene encodes CDR1 DFQATT and CDR2 SNEGSKA (reference sequence). The CDR3 is CSAHRTRTGELFF. CDR3 nucleotide sequence: TGCAGTGCCCATCGTACTAGAACCGGGGAGCTGTTTTTT.

The J gene is TRBJ2-7, the V gene TRBV7-9, with 9 bases aligning to TRBD2. The germline CDR1 and CDR2 sequences are SEHNR and FQNEAQ (reference sequence). The CDR3 runs 15 residues. The trim removed 1 base at V and 3 bases at J, leaving 4 bases unmatched. The CDR3 region is CASSLGAAGGYEQYF. DNA for the CDR3: TGTGCCAGCAGCTTAGGCGCAGCGGGAGGCTACGAGCAGTACTTC. Based on the CDR3 plus reference TRBV7-9 and TRBJ2-7, the full variable domain is DTGVSQNPRHKITKRGQNVTFRCDPISEHNRLYWYRQTLGQGPEFLTYFQNEAQLEKSRLLSDRFSAERPKGSFSTLEIQRTEQGDSAMYLCASSLGAAGGYEQYFGPGTRLTVT.

About this clonotype itself: It may be a read error: a sequence one base away is much more abundant. The chain combines TRBV28 with TRBJ2-7, with 8 positions matching TRBD2. The CDR3 is made up of 14 amino acids. Looked up from germline, CDR1 is MDHEN and CDR2 is SYDVKM. In nucleotides, the CDR3 is TGTGCCAGCAGTTCGGGGGGGACAATAAGCGAGCGGTACTTC. Protein sequence: CASSSGGTISERYF.

This clonotype was seen a few times. The chain links TRBV19 to TRBJ2-5; D is ambiguous. Germline V lookup: CDR1 LNHDA, CDR2 SQIVND (reference sequence). CDR3 length equals 14 residues. V lost 3 bases to trimming and J lost 0 bases, with 8 bases between them. The CDR3 region has the DNA TGTGCCAGTAGTATCTTCCCTAACCAAGAGACCCAGTACTTC. Translating gives CASSIFPNQETQYF.

The chain recombines TRBV6-5 with TRBJ2-1, with D possibly TRBD1 on 6 matching bases. The V gene's germline CDR1 is MNHEY and CDR2 SVGAGI. This CDR3 comprises 19 residues. The V end lost 0 bases, the J end lost 8 bases, and 26 bases lay between the germline ends. The CDR3 loop is CASSYSRGKWKNGGDEQFF. The CDR3, as DNA: TGTGCCAGCAGTTACTCGAGGGGGAAATGGAAAAACGGAGGCGATGAGCAGTTCTTC.

The V call is TRBV20-1, the J call TRBJ2-1; D unresolved. Germline values: CDR1 DFQATT, CDR2 SNEGSKA (reference sequence). CDR3 length equals 13 residues. Trimming cost V 2 bases and J 9 bases, with 14 bases left between them. DNA of the CDR3: TGCAGTGCTAGAAACTTGGACGGCCTTGAGCAGTTCTTC. Translating gives CSARNLDGLEQFF.